Included here is one TCR beta chain sequence, with context. The junction departs from the called germline gene at one end, perhaps through a read error. Germline-derived CDR1 and CDR2 are SEHNR and FQNEAQ (reference sequence). The CDR3 is 14 residues long. Authors' data handling: It was from reference gene primer amplification that nucleated cell counts were estimated. Profiling relied on immunoSEQ multiplex PCR, and the TCRdb table lists in-frame clones only, not all of them. V and J calls plus clone size are reproduced from that table; the DNA served to infer D and trimming. The sample contains 100,000 or so clones, about 85% of which appear only once. The data derive from a study of blood T cell repertoires in COVID-19. Study-wide context: The study drew acute and convalescent COVID-19 samples from the United States, Italy and Spain. PBMCs, B-cell-depleted T cells, or T cells were the source of the cDNA or gDNA that made up the material.

The sample comprised peripheral blood. This receptor was obtained from a human donor in a cohort sampled during active COVID-19. V usage is TRBV7-9 and J usage is TRBJ1-2; possibly TRBD1 for D (6 bases). CDR3 residues: CASNLGGANYGYTF. The CDR3 DNA sequence: TGTGCCAGCAACTTAGGGGGGGCTAACTATGGCTACACCTTC.